This T cell receptor (beta chain) was documented in a study of blood T cell repertoires in COVID-19. For the study at large: Spain, Italy and the United States supplied samples that represented acute and convalescent COVID-19. PBMCs, B-cell-depleted T cells, or T cells provided the cDNA or gDNA that made up the material.

Per the original methods: How many nucleated cells were present was estimated from reference gene primer amplification. TCRdb keeps only in-frame clones here, not all; method: immunoSEQ multiplex PCR. V, J and clone size were drawn from that table, and D and trimming were deduced from the DNA. The sample has approximately 260,000 clones, around 90% seen once. Participants' reported clinical history set cohort assignment. CDR3 length equals 15 residues. V was cut by 5 bases and J by 1 base, with 14 bases left in between. CDR1 is MNHEY and CDR2 is SVGAGI in the germline V gene. Specimen: PBMCs or T cells enriched from blood (not recorded which). The chain joins TRBV6-5 to TRBJ1-1; D might be TRBD1 (5 bases). The source is a woman aged 30 to 39 with acute COVID-19. The CDR3 spells CASSTPGMGNTEAFF. Here the CDR3 DNA reads TGTGCCAGCAGTACCCCAGGGATGGGGAACACTGAAGCTTTCTTT.